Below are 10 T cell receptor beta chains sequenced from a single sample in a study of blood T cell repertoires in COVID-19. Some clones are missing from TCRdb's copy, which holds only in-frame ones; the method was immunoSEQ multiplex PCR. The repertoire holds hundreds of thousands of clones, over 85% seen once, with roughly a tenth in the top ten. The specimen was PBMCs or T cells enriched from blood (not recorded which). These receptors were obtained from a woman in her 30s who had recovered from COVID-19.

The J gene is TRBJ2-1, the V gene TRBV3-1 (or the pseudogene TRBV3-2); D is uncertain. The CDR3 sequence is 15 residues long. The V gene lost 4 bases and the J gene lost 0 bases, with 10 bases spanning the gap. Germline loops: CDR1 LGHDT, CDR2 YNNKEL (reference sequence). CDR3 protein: CASSPYYNSYNEQFF. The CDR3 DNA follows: TGTGCCAGCAGCCCGTACTATAACTCCTACAATGAGCAGTTCTTC.

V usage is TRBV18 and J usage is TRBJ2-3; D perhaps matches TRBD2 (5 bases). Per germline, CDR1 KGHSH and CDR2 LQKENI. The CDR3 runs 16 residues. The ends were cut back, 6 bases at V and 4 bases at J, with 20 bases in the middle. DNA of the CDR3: TGTGCCAGCTCTCCCCGGGGTCTGGGAAGCGCAGATACGCAGTATTTT. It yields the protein CASSPRGLGSADTQYF. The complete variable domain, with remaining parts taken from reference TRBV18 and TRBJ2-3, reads NAGVMQNPRHLVRRRGQEARLRCSPMKGHSHVYWYRQLPEEGLKFMVYLQKENIIDESGMPKERFSAEFPKEGPSILRIQQVVRGDSAAYFCASSPRGLGSADTQYFGPGTRLTVL.

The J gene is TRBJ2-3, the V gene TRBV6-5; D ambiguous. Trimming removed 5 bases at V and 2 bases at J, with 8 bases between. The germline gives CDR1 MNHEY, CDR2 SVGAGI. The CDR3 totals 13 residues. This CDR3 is CASSHEDTDTQYF. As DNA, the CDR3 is TGTGCCAGCAGTCACGAGGACACAGATACGCAGTATTTT.

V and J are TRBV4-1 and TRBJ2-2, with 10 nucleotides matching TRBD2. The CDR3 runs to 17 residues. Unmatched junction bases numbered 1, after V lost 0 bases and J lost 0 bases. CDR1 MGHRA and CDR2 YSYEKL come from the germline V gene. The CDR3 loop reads CASSQEGLAANTGELFF. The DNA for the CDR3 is TGCGCCAGCAGCCAAGAAGGACTAGCGGCGAACACCGGGGAGCTGTTTTTT.

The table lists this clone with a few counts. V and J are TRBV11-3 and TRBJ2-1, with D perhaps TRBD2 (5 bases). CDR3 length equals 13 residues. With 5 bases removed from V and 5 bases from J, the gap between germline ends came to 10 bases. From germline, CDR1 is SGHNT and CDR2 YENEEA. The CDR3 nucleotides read TGTGCCAGCAGCCAGGACTGGGACAATGAGCAGTTCTTC. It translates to CASSQDWDNEQFF.

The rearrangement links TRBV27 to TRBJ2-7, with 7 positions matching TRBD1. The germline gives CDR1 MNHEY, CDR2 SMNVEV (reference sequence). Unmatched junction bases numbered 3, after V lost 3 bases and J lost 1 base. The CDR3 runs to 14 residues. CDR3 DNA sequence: TGTGCCAGCAGTTTCTTCAGGGGGTCCTACGAGCAGTACTTC. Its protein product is CASSFFRGSYEQYF.

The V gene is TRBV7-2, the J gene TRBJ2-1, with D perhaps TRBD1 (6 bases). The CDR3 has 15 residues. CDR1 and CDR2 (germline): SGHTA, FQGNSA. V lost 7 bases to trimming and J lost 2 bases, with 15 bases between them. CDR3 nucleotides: TGTGCCAGCATCCCATTTGGGGACACCTACAATGAGCAGTTCTTC. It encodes CASIPFGDTYNEQFF.

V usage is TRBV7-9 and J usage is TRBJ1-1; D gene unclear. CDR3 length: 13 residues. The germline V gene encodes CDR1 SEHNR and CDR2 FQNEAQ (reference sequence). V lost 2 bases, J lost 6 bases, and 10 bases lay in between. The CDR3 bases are TGTGCCAGCAGCTTATCGTCGGTTCCTGAAGCTTTCTTT. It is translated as CASSLSSVPEAFF.

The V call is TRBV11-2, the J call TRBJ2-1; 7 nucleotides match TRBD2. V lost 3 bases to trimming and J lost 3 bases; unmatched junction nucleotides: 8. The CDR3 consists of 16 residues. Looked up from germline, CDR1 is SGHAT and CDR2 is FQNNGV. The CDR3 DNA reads TGTGCCAGCAGCTTGTCCCGGACTAGGGTCTACAATGAGCAGTTCTTC. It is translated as CASSLSRTRVYNEQFF.

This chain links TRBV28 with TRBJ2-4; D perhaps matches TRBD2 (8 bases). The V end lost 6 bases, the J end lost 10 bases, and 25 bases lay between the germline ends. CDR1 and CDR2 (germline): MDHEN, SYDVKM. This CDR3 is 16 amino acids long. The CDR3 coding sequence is TGTGCCAGCAGCCCCCCAGGGGGACTAGGAAGTTATATTCAGTACTTC. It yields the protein CASSPPGGLGSYIQYF. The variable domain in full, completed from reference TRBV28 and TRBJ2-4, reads DVKVTQSSRYLVKRTGEKVFLECVQDMDHENMFWYRQDPGLGLRLIYFSYDVKMKEKGDIPEGYSVSREKKERFSLILESASTNQTSMYLCASSPPGGLGSYIQYFGAGTRLSVL.